Shown below are 8 T cell receptor beta chains from a single sample sequenced in a study of regulatory T cells in long-lasting Graves disease. Arm-PCR of CDR3 regions and iRepertoire HTBI primers were the basis on which TCR beta libraries were built. TCRdb passed the multiplex PCR reads through MiXCR, listing each CDR3 protein once. The repertoire holds about 300,000 distinct CDR3 sequences, with 22% as singletons. Time point noted: persistent/refractory GD, antithyroid drugs over 5 years with positive TRAb. Preparation of the TCR library used RNA extracted from PBMCs. The source was peripheral blood mononuclear cells (PBMCs), collected when the disease was refractory, from a patient treated with antithyroid drugs. The receptors shown here come from a female donor with Graves disease.

V usage is TRBV29-1 and J usage is TRBJ2-2; D gene uncertain. Germline V gene data show CDR1 as SQVTM and CDR2 as ANQGSEA. The CDR3 runs to 14 residues. V lost 1 base and J lost 0, with 6 bases in between. The CDR3 is CSVEVDANTGELFF. In DNA, the CDR3 is TGCAGCGTTGAAGTCGACGCGAACACCGGGGAGCTGTTTTTT.

This CDR3 reads CASSQEQTGANVLTF. DNA of the CDR3: TGTGCCAGCAGCCAAGAACAGACTGGGGCCAACGTCCTGACTTTC. The J gene is TRBJ2-6, the V gene TRBV3-1; no definite D call. V shed 0 bases and J shed 2 bases, with 5 bases lying between them. This CDR3 has 15 residues. Germline lookup yields CDR1 LGHDT and CDR2 YNNKEL (reference sequence).

This clonotype was picked up many times. The rearrangement links TRBV15 to TRBJ2-2; D remains ambiguous. The CDR3 is made up of 15 amino acids. Germline V gene lookup returns CDR1 LNHNV and CDR2 YYDKDF (reference sequence). V was trimmed by 2 bases and J by 5 bases, leaving 12 bases between them. The CDR3 sequence: CATSRSPTDTGELFF. The CDR3 region has the DNA TGTGCCACCAGCAGATCCCCCACCGATACCGGGGAGCTGTTTTTT.

The V gene is TRBV19, the J gene TRBJ1-1, with D unclear. Between the trimmed V and J ends, which lost 3 bases and 6 bases, there was a span of 14 bases. Germline V gene sequence: CDR1 LNHDA, CDR2 SQIVND (reference sequence). The length of the CDR3 is 14 residues. CDR3 DNA: TGTGCCAGTAGTATCGTCGGCTCGCCGCCTGAAGCTTTCTTT. Translated: CASSIVGSPPEAFF.

Worth noting for this clonotype: This may arise from a read error, as a much more abundant clone is one base away. The rearrangement uses TRBV12-3 or TRBV12-4 and TRBJ1-5, with 8 bases that match TRBD1. The CDR3 is 11 amino acids. V gave up 6 bases and J gave up 11 bases; unmatched junction bases: 3. The CDR3 reads CASRTGATQHF. CDR3 sequence (DNA): TGTGCCAGCAGGACAGGGGCAACCCAGCATTTT.

This clonotype was seen many times. V and J are TRBV20-1 and TRBJ2-7; TRBD1 matches 10 bases. This CDR3 has 14 residues. J gave up 6 bases and V 1 base, and 6 bases lay outside the gene matches. The germline V gene has CDR1 DFQATT and CDR2 SNEGSKA (reference sequence). The CDR3 DNA is TGCAGTGCTAGAGCACCCGGGACAGGGGTCGAGCAGTACTTC. Protein product: CSARAPGTGVEQYF.

The CDR3 DNA reads TGTGCCAGCAGCCCAGGGGACAAATTTAATGAAAAACTGTTTTTT. It codes for CASSPGDKFNEKLFF. The V gene is TRBV7-2, the J gene TRBJ1-4, with a weak D call TRBD1 (6 bases). The CDR3 totals 15 residues. Trimming removed 5 bases at V and 4 bases at J, with 14 bases between. Germline V gene lookup returns CDR1 SGHTA and CDR2 FQGNSA.

This clonotype was counted ten times or more. One end of the junction is discordant with germline, which a read error may explain. This sequence joins TRBV28 and TRBJ1-4; perhaps TRBD1 as D (5 bases). There are 16 residues in the CDR3. Germline CDR1 MDHEN, CDR2 SYDVKM. The CDR3 here is CASSLSGPGTTEKLFF. The CDR3 DNA is TGTGCCAGCAGTTTATCGGGACCGGGAACTACTGAAAAACTGTTTTTT.